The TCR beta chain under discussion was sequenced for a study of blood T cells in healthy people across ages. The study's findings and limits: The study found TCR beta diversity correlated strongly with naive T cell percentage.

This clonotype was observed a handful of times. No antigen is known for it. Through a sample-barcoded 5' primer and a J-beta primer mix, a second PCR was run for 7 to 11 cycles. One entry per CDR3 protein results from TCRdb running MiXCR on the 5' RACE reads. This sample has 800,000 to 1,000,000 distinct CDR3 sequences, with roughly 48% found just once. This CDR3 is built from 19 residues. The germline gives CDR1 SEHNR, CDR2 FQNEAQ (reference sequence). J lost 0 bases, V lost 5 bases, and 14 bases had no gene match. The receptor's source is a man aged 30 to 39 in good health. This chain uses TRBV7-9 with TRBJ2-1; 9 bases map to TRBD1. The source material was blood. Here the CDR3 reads CASSKRGQGTFSSYNEQFF. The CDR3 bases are TGTGCCAGCAGCAAAAGGGGACAGGGCACCTTTAGCTCCTACAATGAGCAGTTCTTC. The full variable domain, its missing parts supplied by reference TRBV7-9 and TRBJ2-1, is DTGVSQNPRHKITKRGQNVTFRCDPISEHNRLYWYRQTLGQGPEFLTYFQNEAQLEKSRLLSDRFSAERPKGSFSTLEIQRTEQGDSAMYLCASSKRGQGTFSSYNEQFFGPGTRLTVL.